This TCR beta chain was observed in a study of blood T cells in healthy people across ages. Regarding the study as a whole: The CMV status of each donor remained undetermined, and this could have confounded shifts in expanded clonotypes. Using unsorted PBMCs precluded a conclusive naive versus antigen-experienced comparison.

Per the germline V gene, CDR1 is SGHAT and CDR2 is FQNNGV. V lost 4 bases and J lost 6; bases outside the gene matches: 14. The CDR3 sequence is 17 residues long. About this clonotype itself: Antigen: not known.

Through a sample-barcoded 5' primer and a J-beta primer mix, a second PCR was run for 7 to 11 cycles. The template-switch adaptor was a 5' adaptor with 12 random nucleotides. It tagged each cDNA molecule. From the 5' RACE reads, TCRdb called clonotypes with MiXCR, one entry per CDR3 protein. The sample yields about 670,000 distinct CDR3 sequences, 35% to 50% seen once. The chain employs TRBV11-2 and TRBJ2-1; 8 bases are shared with TRBD2. The clonotype comes from an elderly man in good health. The source material was blood. CDR3 protein: CASSSWWSGGRSNEQFF. The CDR3, as DNA: TGTGCCAGCAGCTCCTGGTGGTCGGGAGGGCGGAGCAATGAGCAGTTCTTC.